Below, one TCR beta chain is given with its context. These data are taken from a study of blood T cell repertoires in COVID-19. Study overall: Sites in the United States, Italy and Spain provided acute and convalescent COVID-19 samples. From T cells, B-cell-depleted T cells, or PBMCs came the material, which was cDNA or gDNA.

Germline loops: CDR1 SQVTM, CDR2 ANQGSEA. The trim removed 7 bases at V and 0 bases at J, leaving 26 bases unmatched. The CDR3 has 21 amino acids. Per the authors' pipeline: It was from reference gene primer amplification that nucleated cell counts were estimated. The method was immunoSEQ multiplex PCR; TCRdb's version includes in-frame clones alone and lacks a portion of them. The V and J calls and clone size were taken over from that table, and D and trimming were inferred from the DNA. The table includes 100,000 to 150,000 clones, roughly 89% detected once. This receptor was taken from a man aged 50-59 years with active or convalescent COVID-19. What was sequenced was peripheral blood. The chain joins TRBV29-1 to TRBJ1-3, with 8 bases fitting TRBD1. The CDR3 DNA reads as TGCAGCGCCACGTCGGGACAGGCCCCTCACTCCCTTAGGGGCTCTGGAAACACCATATATTTT. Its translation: CSATSGQAPHSLRGSGNTIYF.